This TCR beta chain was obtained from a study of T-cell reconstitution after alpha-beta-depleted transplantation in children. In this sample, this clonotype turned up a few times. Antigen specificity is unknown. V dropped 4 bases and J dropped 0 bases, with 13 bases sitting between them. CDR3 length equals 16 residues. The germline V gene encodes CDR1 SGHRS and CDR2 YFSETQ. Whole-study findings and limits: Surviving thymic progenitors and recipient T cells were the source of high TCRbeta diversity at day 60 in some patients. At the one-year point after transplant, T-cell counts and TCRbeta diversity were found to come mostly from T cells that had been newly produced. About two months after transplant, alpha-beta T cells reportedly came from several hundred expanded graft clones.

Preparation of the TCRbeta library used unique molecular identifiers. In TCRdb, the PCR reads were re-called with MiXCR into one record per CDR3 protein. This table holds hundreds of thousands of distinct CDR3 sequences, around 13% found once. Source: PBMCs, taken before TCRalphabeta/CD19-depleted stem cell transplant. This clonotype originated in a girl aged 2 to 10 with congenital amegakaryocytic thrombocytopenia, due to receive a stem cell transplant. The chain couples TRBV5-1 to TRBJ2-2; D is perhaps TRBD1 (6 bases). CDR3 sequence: CASSLSTGSNTGELFF. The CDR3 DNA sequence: TGCGCCAGCAGCCTATCTACAGGGTCGAACACCGGGGAGCTGTTTTTT.